What follows are 19 T cell receptor beta chains derived from one specimen sequenced in a study of T-cell memory formation after mild COVID-19. TCRdb reprocessed the 5' RACE reads via MiXCR and lists one record per CDR3 protein. The sample holds some 150,000 distinct CDR3 sequences, around 15% seen once. The sample comprised PBMCs or a T cell subset sorted from them (not recorded which). These receptors all come from an adult woman who had mild COVID-19 (a few samples of this study predate the infection). Cell type and time point are not known.

The chain's CDR3 is CASSVEWGGNTEAFF. The CDR3 DNA reads as TGTGCCAGCAGCGTAGAATGGGGTGGGAACACTGAAGCTTTCTTT. The chain joins TRBV9 to TRBJ1-1; D uncertain. The CDR3 totals 15 residues. V was cut by 0 bases and J by 1 base, with 10 bases left in between. Germline CDR1 SGDLS, CDR2 YYNGEE.

This clonotype appeared a few times. The rearrangement uses TRBV12-3 or TRBV12-4 and TRBJ2-5; no firm D call. The CDR3 covers 14 residues. Trimming removed 4 bases from V and 4 bases from J, with 13 bases in between. CDR3 sequence: CASSSLDLTETQYF. The DNA of the CDR3 is TGTGCCAGCAGTTCATTGGATTTAACAGAGACCCAGTACTTC.

The chain carries TRBV20-1 and TRBJ2-3; TRBD2 matches at 8 bases. The junction had 5 bases not matched to a gene; V was cut back by 2 bases and J by 1 base. The CDR3 extends over 15 amino acids. CDR1 and CDR2 from the germline V gene are DFQATT and SNEGSKA (reference sequence). CDR3 in DNA: TGCAGTGCTAGAAAGCGGGAGCCGGGCACAGATACGCAGTATTTT. It is translated as CSARKREPGTDTQYF.

The chain employs TRBV15 and TRBJ1-2; no clear D gene. The CDR3 is 13 residues long. V lost 1 base, J lost 6 bases, and 9 bases lay in between. CDR1 and CDR2 from the germline V gene are LNHNV and YYDKDF (reference sequence). CDR3 DNA sequence: TGTGCCACCAGCAGAGCGTCGGACGATGGCTACACCTTC. Protein sequence: CATSRASDDGYTF.

The chain recombines TRBV5-1 with TRBJ1-1, with TRBD1 matching over 9 bases. The junction had 6 bases not matched to a gene; V was cut back by 0 bases and J by 6 bases. The CDR3 is 15 amino acids. CDR1 and CDR2 (germline): SGHRS, YFSETQ. The CDR3 nucleotides are TGCGCCAGCAGCTTGGGGACCGGGGACAGGGCTGAAGCTTTCTTT. Amino acid sequence: CASSLGTGDRAEAFF.

The V call is TRBV14, the J call TRBJ2-1; 7 nucleotides align to TRBD1. J gave up 3 bases and V 4 bases, and 3 bases lay outside the gene matches. Germline V gene data show CDR1 as SGHDN and CDR2 as FVKESK. The CDR3 covers 14 residues. This chain's CDR3 is CASSPNRGYNEQFF. The CDR3 DNA sequence: TGTGCCAGCAGCCCCAACAGGGGCTACAATGAGCAGTTCTTC.

V and J are TRBV29-1 and TRBJ2-1; D not certain. Trimming cost V 6 bases and J 6 bases, with 12 bases left between them. This CDR3 has 12 residues. The V gene's germline CDR1 is SQVTM and CDR2 ANQGSEA. The CDR3 loop reads CSVEQDRNEQFF. As DNA, the CDR3 is TGCAGCGTAGAGCAGGACCGCAATGAGCAGTTCTTC.

V is TRBV27 and J is TRBJ1-6; possibly TRBD1 for D (6 bases). The CDR3 runs 16 residues. V shed 2 bases and J shed 5 bases, with 13 bases lying between them. Germline V gene data show CDR1 as MNHEY and CDR2 as SMNVEV (reference sequence). In DNA, the CDR3 is TGTGCCAGCAGTTTAGTCGGGGGCCGGCATAATTCACCCCTCCACTTT. Amino acid sequence: CASSLVGGRHNSPLHF.

This clonotype was counted a few times. The chain links TRBV7-9 to TRBJ2-7, with 7 bases fitting TRBD2. Germline V gene lookup returns CDR1 SEHNR and CDR2 FQNEAQ (reference sequence). The J segment lost 1 base and the V segment lost 0 bases, leaving 3 bases of the junction unmatched. This CDR3 is 15 amino acids long. The DNA of the CDR3 is TGTGCCAGCAGCTTAGCGGGGACTAATTCCTACGAGCAGTACTTC. It encodes CASSLAGTNSYEQYF. The full variable domain, its missing parts supplied by reference TRBV7-9 and TRBJ2-7, is DTGVSQNPRHKITKRGQNVTFRCDPISEHNRLYWYRQTLGQGPEFLTYFQNEAQLEKSRLLSDRFSAERPKGSFSTLEIQRTEQGDSAMYLCASSLAGTNSYEQYFGPGTRLTVT.

This clonotype has more than one count but fewer than ten. The chain has TRBV2 and TRBJ2-7; no firm D call. Per germline, CDR1 SNHLY and CDR2 FYNNEI. Trimming stripped 1 base from V and 4 bases from J, with 5 bases between. This CDR3 region has 12 residues. In nucleotides, the CDR3 is TGTGCCAGCAGTGAAGACGAATACGAGCAGTACTTC. Its translation is CASSEDEYEQYF.

The chain uses TRBV7-9 and TRBJ2-7; TRBD1 aligns across 7 bases. V lost 0 bases, J lost 2 bases, and 7 bases stayed unmatched. The CDR3 has 16 residues. CDR1 and CDR2 (germline): SEHNR, FQNEAQ (reference sequence). CDR3 residues: CASSLAWVTGTYEQYF. The CDR3 DNA reads as TGTGCCAGCAGCTTAGCGTGGGTGACAGGGACCTACGAGCAGTACTTC.

The V call is TRBV18, the J call TRBJ2-7; D may correspond to TRBD1 or TRBD2 (6 bases each). Germline assignment: CDR1 KGHSH and CDR2 LQKENI. The CDR3 contains 15 residues. The ends were cut back, 0 bases at V and 4 bases at J, with 13 bases in the middle. Here the CDR3 reads CASSPPVGGSYEQYF. DNA for the CDR3: TGTGCCAGCTCACCACCGGTCGGGGGCTCATACGAGCAGTACTTC.

This clonotype was seen only a few times. J is TRBJ1-5 and V is TRBV12-5; D not certain. Trimming pared 5 bases from V and 4 bases from J, leaving 18 bases between. Germline assignment: CDR1 LGHNT and CDR2 FRNRAP. The CDR3 is made up of 16 amino acids. CDR3 residues: CASGPPPGDLNQPQHF. CDR3 nucleotides: TGTGCTAGTGGTCCCCCGCCGGGAGATTTAAATCAGCCCCAGCATTTT.

There are many counts of this clonotype. The V gene is TRBV7-9, the J gene TRBJ2-1; weak D call: TRBD2 (5 bases). Germline CDR1 SEHNR, CDR2 FQNEAQ (reference sequence). The CDR3 loop spans 13 amino acids. V gave up 3 bases and J gave up 8 bases, with 11 bases separating them. The CDR3 loop reads CASSFPRVDEQFF. The CDR3 bases are TGTGCCAGCAGCTTTCCGAGGGTCGATGAGCAGTTCTTC. The full variable domain, its missing parts supplied by reference TRBV7-9 and TRBJ2-1, is DTGVSQNPRHKITKRGQNVTFRCDPISEHNRLYWYRQTLGQGPEFLTYFQNEAQLEKSRLLSDRFSAERPKGSFSTLEIQRTEQGDSAMYLCASSFPRVDEQFFGPGTRLTVL.

This clonotype showed up just a few times. This chain connects TRBV4-1 to TRBJ1-2; 10 bases are shared with TRBD1. V dropped 10 bases and J dropped 8; count of bases not matched to a gene: 10. The CDR3 contains 13 residues. The germline V gene encodes CDR1 MGHRA and CDR2 YSYEKL. This CDR3 is CATKGQGPRGYTF. As DNA, the CDR3 is TGCGCCACCAAGGGACAGGGGCCGCGCGGCTACACCTTC.

This clonotype occurred a few times. The J gene is TRBJ2-3, the V gene TRBV7-9; TRBD1 matches at 9 bases. There are 13 residues in the CDR3. CDR1 is SEHNR, CDR2 FQNEAQ, per germline (reference sequence). After removal of 8 bases from V and 2 bases from J, the junction contained 2 bases not matched to a gene. The CDR3 nucleotides are TGTGCCAGCGACAGGGGGTCCACAGATACGCAGTATTTT. Its protein product is CASDRGSTDTQYF. Complete variable domain (other parts from reference TRBV7-9 and TRBJ2-3): DTGVSQNPRHKITKRGQNVTFRCDPISEHNRLYWYRQTLGQGPEFLTYFQNEAQLEKSRLLSDRFSAERPKGSFSTLEIQRTEQGDSAMYLCASDRGSTDTQYFGPGTRLTVL.

The genes are TRBV5-1 and TRBJ2-3; 13 nucleotides align to TRBD2. Per germline, CDR1 SGHRS and CDR2 YFSETQ. The CDR3 runs 19 residues. V was pared by 0 bases and J by 2 bases, with 9 bases of the junction left unmatched. The CDR3 DNA reads as TGCGCCAGCAGCTTGGTTCAACGCGGACTAGCGGGGGACACAGATACGCAGTATTTT. Translating it yields CASSLVQRGLAGDTDTQYF.

This clonotype has more than one count but fewer than ten. The rearrangement uses TRBV5-6 and TRBJ1-1; D gene ambiguous. CDR1 SGHDT and CDR2 YYEEEE come from the germline V gene. The CDR3 spans 14 residues. The ends were cut back, 0 bases at V and 4 bases at J, with 10 bases in the middle. DNA of the CDR3: TGTGCCAGCAGCTTGGTAGGAGGAGGCACTGAAGCTTTCTTT. This codes for CASSLVGGGTEAFF.

Turning to this clonotype: It is likely a read error, because the conserved phenylalanine at the end of the CDR3 is missing. No DNA is shown, since the ends of the CDR3 on it are uncertain; the CDR3 is the one TCRdb lists. The chain combines TRBV4-1 with TRBJ1-1; the DNA was not compared with TRBD1, the D call given in the table. The CDR3 adds up to 13 amino acids, both ends counted. Germline V lookup: CDR1 MGHRA, CDR2 YSYEKL. The CDR3 is CASSHVGEDRLSI.